This T cell receptor (beta chain) comes out of a study of Ad26.COV2.S vaccination and SARS-CoV-2 variants. The treatment was: some 20 received Ad26.COV2.S at low or high dose, single or two shots; 5 received placebo; per-sample allocation not given. Following the first vaccine or placebo injection, samples were taken on day 63. Profiling relied on immunoSEQ multiplex PCR, and the TCRdb table lists in-frame clones only, not all of them. Among over 400,000 clones listed, 89% were seen once. Here the sequenced sample was peripheral blood, taken in a trial of Ad26.COV2.S vaccine versus placebo. This TCR came from a person aged 18-60 years who received the Ad26.COV2.S COVID-19 vaccine or a placebo.

CDR3 amino acids: CASSLDRSETQYF. Written as DNA, the CDR3 is TGTGCCAGCAGCTTAGATCGGAGTGAGACCCAGTACTTC. The V call is TRBV11-3, the J call TRBJ2-5; D gene ambiguous. The CDR3 sequence is 13 residues long. CDR1 is SGHNT and CDR2 is YENEEA in the germline V gene. The V and J ends lost 0 bases and 5 bases respectively, with 7 bases between them.